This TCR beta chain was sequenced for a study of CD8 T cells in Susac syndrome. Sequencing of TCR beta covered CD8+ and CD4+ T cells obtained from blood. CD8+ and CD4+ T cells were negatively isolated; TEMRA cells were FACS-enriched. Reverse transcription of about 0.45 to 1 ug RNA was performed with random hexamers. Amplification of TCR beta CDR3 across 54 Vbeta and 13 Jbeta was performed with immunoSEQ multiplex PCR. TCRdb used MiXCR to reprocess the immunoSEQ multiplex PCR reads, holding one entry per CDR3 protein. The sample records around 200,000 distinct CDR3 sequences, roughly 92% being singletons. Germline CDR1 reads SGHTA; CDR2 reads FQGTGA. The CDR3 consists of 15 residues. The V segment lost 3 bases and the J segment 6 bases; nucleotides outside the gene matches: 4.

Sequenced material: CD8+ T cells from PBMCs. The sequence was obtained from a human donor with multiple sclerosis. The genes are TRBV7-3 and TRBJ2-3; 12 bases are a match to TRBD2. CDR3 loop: CASSFLAGGLDTQYF. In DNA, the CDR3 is TGTGCCAGCAGCTTCCTAGCGGGGGGGCTGGATACGCAGTATTTT.